These 9 T cell receptor beta chains came from one sample sequenced in a study of blood T cell repertoires in COVID-19. Method: immunoSEQ multiplex PCR; TCRdb's copy keeps in-frame clones and lacks some. The table has around 120,000 clones, around 81% seen once. Sequences were obtained from peripheral blood. These receptors all stem from a man aged 65 to 85 with acute or convalescent COVID-19.

The chain couples TRBV6-5 to TRBJ1-1; possibly TRBD1 for D (6 bases). CDR1 and CDR2 from the germline V gene are MNHEY and SVGAGI. V was shortened by 7 bases and J by 1 base, with 16 bases between the two germline ends. The length of the CDR3 is 15 residues. DNA for the CDR3: TGTGCCAGCACCGGTATGGGGGCTGGGAACACTGAAGCTTTCTTT. It encodes CASTGMGAGNTEAFF.

This clone has just one count. V usage is TRBV5-1 and J usage is TRBJ1-2, with no clear D. The CDR3 runs to 14 residues. V shed 0 bases and J shed 5 bases, with 11 bases lying between them. Germline V gives CDR1 SGHRS, CDR2 YFSETQ. CDR3 nucleotides: TGCGCCAGCAGCTTGGGAGGGAGTCGGTATGGCTACACCTTC. Translation gives CASSLGGSRYGYTF.

The chain carries TRBV19 and TRBJ1-3, with 9 bases lining up with TRBD1. Germline V gene data show CDR1 as LNHDA and CDR2 as SQIVND (reference sequence). V gave up 5 bases and J gave up 0 bases; unmatched junction bases: 14. CDR3 length: 19 residues. The CDR3 region is CASSAHPGTGFNSGNTIYF. The CDR3 DNA reads TGTGCCAGTAGTGCCCATCCCGGGACAGGGTTCAACTCTGGAAACACCATATATTTT.

V usage is TRBV5-6 and J usage is TRBJ1-1; D possibly corresponds to TRBD1 (6 bases). Trimming shortened V by 5 bases and J by 0 bases, and 17 bases separated the two germline ends. Germline-derived CDR1 and CDR2 are SGHDT and YYEEEE. The CDR3 contains 16 residues. The CDR3 reads CASRRGGRTVNTEAFF. The DNA for the CDR3 is TGTGCCAGCAGACGGGGGGGGCGGACGGTGAACACTGAAGCTTTCTTT.

The sample holds a few counts of this clone. The gene calls are TRBV6-2 or TRBV6-3 and TRBJ1-5; 9 nucleotides agree with TRBD1. The length of the CDR3 is 15 residues. Per germline, CDR1 MNHEY and CDR2 SVGEGT. The V gene end was trimmed by 6 bases and the J gene end by 6 bases; junction bases not matched to a gene: 9. The CDR3, as DNA: TGTGCCAGCAGCCCCCTCCGGGACAGGGCTCAGCCCCAGCATTTT. Translating gives CASSPLRDRAQPQHF.

Only a few counts were recorded for this clone. V is TRBV2 and J is TRBJ1-5, with 8 bases that match TRBD1. V lost 7 bases to trimming and J lost 7 bases; unmatched junction nucleotides: 9. CDR3 length: 14 amino acids. In germline, CDR1 is SNHLY, CDR2 FYNNEI. CDR3 coding DNA: TGTGCCAGCAAGGAGACAACAGGGGGACAGCCCCAGCATTTT. Its translation is CASKETTGGQPQHF.

This sequence joins TRBV4-1 and TRBJ2-1; 8 bases are a match to TRBD1. The CDR3 extends over 16 amino acids. Germline-derived CDR1 and CDR2 are MGHRA and YSYEKL. Trimming cost V 0 bases and J 0 bases; bases outside gene matches: 1. The CDR3 loop is CASSQDRGLSYNEQFF. DNA for the CDR3: TGCGCCAGCAGCCAAGACAGGGGGCTCTCCTACAATGAGCAGTTCTTC.

This sequence joins TRBV12-3 or TRBV12-4 and TRBJ1-2; D unresolved. The CDR3 sequence is 11 residues long. V lost 5 bases and J lost 8, with 9 bases in between. The CDR3 loop is CASSPSRGYTF. CDR3 DNA sequence: TGTGCCAGCAGTCCCTCCAGAGGCTACACCTTC.

The V gene is TRBV9, the J gene TRBJ1-6; 9 bases are shared with TRBD1. The CDR3 length is 15 residues. Trimming cost V 0 bases and J 8 bases; bases outside gene matches: 3. The germline V gene encodes CDR1 SGDLS and CDR2 YYNGEE. CDR3 sequence (DNA): TGTGCCAGCAGCGTAGAGGGACAGGGTCATTCACCCCTCCACTTT. This codes for CASSVEGQGHSPLHF.